What follows are 7 T cell receptor beta chains derived from one specimen sequenced in a study of blood T cell repertoires in COVID-19. Measured with immunoSEQ multiplex PCR; TCRdb has only the in-frame clones, and not every one. The sample includes about 78,000 clones, about 89% of them seen just once. Sequencing was carried out using peripheral blood. The receptors stem from a woman aged 55-69 years with acute or convalescent COVID-19.

This chain joins TRBV2 and TRBJ2-5; a possible D gene is TRBD2 (6 bases). This CDR3 is built from 13 residues. Germline V gene data show CDR1 as SNHLY and CDR2 as FYNNEI. V dropped 7 bases and J dropped 6 bases, with 15 bases sitting between them. The CDR3 DNA follows: TGTGCCAGCATGGGGGAGGATGGGAAGACCCAGTACTTC. It is translated as CASMGEDGKTQYF.

The chain couples TRBV10-3 to TRBJ2-2; TRBD1 might be the D (6 bases). V gave up 6 bases and J gave up 5 bases, with 19 bases separating them. This CDR3 is 16 amino acids long. From germline, CDR1 is ENHRY and CDR2 SYGVKD. The CDR3, as DNA: TGTGCCATCAGAAAAACTAACAGGGATGAAACCGGGGAGCTGTTTTTT. Its translation is CAIRKTNRDETGELFF.

This chain joins TRBV5-5 and TRBJ1-1; tentatively, D is TRBD1 (5 bases). The length of the CDR3 is 15 residues. V dropped 0 bases and J dropped 6 bases, with 15 bases sitting between them. Germline V lookup: CDR1 SGHKS, CDR2 YYEKEE (reference sequence). The CDR3 DNA reads TGTGCCAGCAGCTTGGGATTTCAGGGTGCATCTGAAGCTTTCTTT. Amino acids: CASSLGFQGASEAFF.

The genes are TRBV28 and TRBJ2-5, with D unclear. V lost 1 base and J lost 6, with 12 bases in between. Germline V gives CDR1 MDHEN, CDR2 SYDVKM. CDR3 size: 14 residues. CDR3 sequence reads: CASSLFGGPKTQYF. CDR3 sequence (DNA): TGTGCCAGCAGTTTATTCGGCGGCCCGAAGACCCAGTACTTC.

The chain has TRBV28 and TRBJ1-2; D might be TRBD1 (5 bases). This CDR3 is 13 amino acids long. Germline CDR1 MDHEN, CDR2 SYDVKM. The V gene lost 5 bases and the J gene lost 3 bases, with 10 bases spanning the gap. The CDR3 is CASSPQGHYGYTF. The CDR3 DNA sequence: TGTGCCAGCAGTCCTCAGGGTCACTATGGCTACACCTTC.

This clone occurred once. The V call is TRBV9, the J call TRBJ1-3; TRBD1 matches 7 bases. With V trimmed by 2 bases and J by 0 bases, 5 bases remained unmatched. This CDR3 contains 16 residues. Germline V lookup: CDR1 SGDLS, CDR2 YYNGEE. The CDR3 DNA reads as TGTGCCAGCAGCGTGACGGGACAGAACTCTGGAAACACCATATATTTT. Translated, it gives CASSVTGQNSGNTIYF.

The CDR3 region is CASSLGVRGNTEAFF. The CDR3 DNA sequence: TGTGCCAGCAGCTTGGGTGTAAGGGGGAACACTGAAGCTTTCTTT. The rearrangement links TRBV5-5 to TRBJ1-1, with D possibly TRBD1 on 5 matching bases. Looked up from germline, CDR1 is SGHKS and CDR2 is YYEKEE (reference sequence). V was cut by 0 bases and J by 1 base, with 10 bases left in between. CDR3 size: 15 residues.